Listed here are 9 T cell receptor beta chains from one sample, sequenced in a study of blood T cell repertoires in COVID-19. The method was immunoSEQ multiplex PCR; TCRdb's version includes in-frame clones alone and lacks a portion of them. The sample records approximately 300,000 clones, 80% to 90% being singletons. The sample comprised peripheral blood. The receptor source for this set is a man between 45 and 60 years old with active or convalescent COVID-19.

The gene calls are TRBV29-1 and TRBJ1-2; perhaps TRBD1 as D (6 bases). Trimming took off 5 bases at V and 7 bases at J, with 11 bases between the two ends. The CDR3 spans 11 residues. The germline gives CDR1 SQVTM, CDR2 ANQGSEA. The CDR3 nucleotides are TGCAGCGTTACCAGGGGCGGTGGCTACACCTTC. Translating it yields CSVTRGGGYTF.

The V call is TRBV19, the J call TRBJ2-7; no firm D call. V lost 2 bases and J 0 bases, leaving 8 bases between the germline ends. Germline V gives CDR1 LNHDA, CDR2 SQIVND (reference sequence). CDR3 length: 14 residues. For the CDR3, the DNA is TGTGCCAGTAGTATATTCAAGAGCTCCTACGAGCAGTACTTC. Protein sequence: CASSIFKSSYEQYF.

As for this clone: Additional DNA sequences in this sample encode the identical CDR3. The chain is built from TRBV4-3 and TRBJ1-5; TRBD1 aligns across 9 bases. The CDR3 has 14 residues. V gave up 4 bases and J gave up 6 bases; unmatched junction bases: 4. CDR1 is LGHNA and CDR2 is YSLEER in the germline V gene. The CDR3 sequence: CASSLGQGSQPQHF. Here the CDR3 DNA reads TGCGCCAGCAGCCTGGGACAGGGCAGTCAGCCCCAGCATTTT.

The V call is TRBV19, the J call TRBJ2-2; 7 bases match TRBD1. Germline V lookup: CDR1 LNHDA, CDR2 SQIVND (reference sequence). This CDR3 is built from 15 residues. After removal of 3 bases from V and 1 base from J, the junction contained 2 bases not matched to a gene. The CDR3 loop reads CASSMGQLNTGELFF. CDR3 nucleotides: TGTGCCAGTAGTATGGGACAGCTGAACACCGGGGAGCTGTTTTTT. The full variable domain, completed using reference TRBV19 and TRBJ2-2, is DGGITQSPKYLFRKEGQNVTLSCEQNLNHDAMYWYRQDPGQGLRLIYYSQIVNDFQKGDIAEGYSVSREKKESFPLTVTSAQKNPTAFYLCASSMGQLNTGELFFGEGSRLTVL.

This rearrangement joins TRBV5-6 to TRBJ1-1; D gene uncertain. Germline-derived CDR1 and CDR2 are SGHDT and YYEEEE. The CDR3 is 13 residues long. Trimming left V 0 bases short and J 7 bases short, with 10 bases between. The CDR3 DNA is TGTGCCAGCAGCTTGGAACAGTACCATGAAGCTTTCTTT. Translation gives CASSLEQYHEAFF. The full variable domain, rest sourced from reference TRBV5-6 and TRBJ1-1, is DAGVTQSPTHLIKTRGQQVTLRCSPKSGHDTVSWYQQALGQGPQFIFQYYEEEERQRGNFPDRFSGHQFPNYSSELNVNALLLGDSALYLCASSLEQYHEAFFGQGTRLTVV.

This chain connects TRBV5-1 to TRBJ1-1; 9 bases map to TRBD1. Germline V gene data show CDR1 as SGHRS and CDR2 as YFSETQ. The CDR3 runs 17 residues. The trim removed 7 bases at V and 0 bases at J, leaving 13 bases unmatched. CDR3 loop: CASRQGTGPLMNTEAFF. The CDR3 bases are TGCGCCAGCCGTCAGGGGACAGGGCCCCTCATGAACACTGAAGCTTTCTTT.

The chain has TRBV7-9 and TRBJ2-6, with D maybe TRBD1 (5 bases). Trimming left V 3 bases short and J 3 bases short, with 12 bases between. The CDR3 extends over 16 amino acids. Germline values: CDR1 SEHNR, CDR2 FQNEAQ (reference sequence). CDR3 loop: CASSFQGTDGANVLTF. CDR3 DNA sequence: TGTGCCAGCAGCTTTCAGGGAACCGATGGGGCCAACGTCCTGACTTTC.

The V gene is TRBV6-5, the J gene TRBJ2-7; TRBD1 agrees at 10 bases. Germline CDR1 is MNHEY and CDR2 is SVGAGI. The junction had 7 bases not matched to a gene; V was cut back by 6 bases and J by 2 bases. This CDR3 contains 15 residues. The CDR3 region is CASSHRQGAPYEQYF. In DNA, the CDR3 is TGTGCCAGCAGCCATCGACAGGGGGCTCCCTACGAGCAGTACTTC.

The rearrangement uses TRBV10-3 and TRBJ2-5; a possible D gene is TRBD1 (6 bases). CDR3 length equals 15 residues. The germline V gene encodes CDR1 ENHRY and CDR2 SYGVKD. V was shortened by 3 bases and J by 1 base, with 12 bases between the two germline ends. CDR3 protein: CAISDSGDIQETQYF. CDR3 DNA: TGTGCCATCAGTGATTCAGGGGACATCCAAGAGACCCAGTACTTC.